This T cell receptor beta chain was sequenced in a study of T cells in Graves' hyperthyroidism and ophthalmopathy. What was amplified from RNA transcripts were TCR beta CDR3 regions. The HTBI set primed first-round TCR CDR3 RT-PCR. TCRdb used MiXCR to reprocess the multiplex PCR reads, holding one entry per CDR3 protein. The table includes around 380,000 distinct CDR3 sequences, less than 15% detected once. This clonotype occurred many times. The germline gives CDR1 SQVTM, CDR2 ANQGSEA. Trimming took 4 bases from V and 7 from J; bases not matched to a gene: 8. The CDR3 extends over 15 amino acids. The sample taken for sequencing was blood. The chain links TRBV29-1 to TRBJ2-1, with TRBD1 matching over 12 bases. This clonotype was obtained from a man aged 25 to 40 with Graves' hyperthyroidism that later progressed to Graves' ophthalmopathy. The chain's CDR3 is CSVAGTGGFVNEQFF. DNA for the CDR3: TGCAGCGTTGCCGGGACAGGGGGCTTTGTTAATGAGCAGTTCTTC.